A selection of T cell receptor beta chains follows, all from one sample in a study of T cell changes during pregnancy in multiple sclerosis. Clones were sequenced by immunoSEQ multiplex PCR, and TCRdb holds only the in-frame ones, with some missing. The table shows approximately 43,000 clones, with less than 95% occurring only once. This sample comprised CD8+ T cells from peripheral blood mononuclear cells, obtained in the first trimester of pregnancy. Every receptor here comes from a female donor with multiple sclerosis, enrolled in a pregnancy study. Both conserved end residues are part of each CDR3. A D gene is named only where the DNA matches it firmly. A row's size may be missing; if present it is once, few, many or a size class.

j_gene | d_gene | abundance | v_gene | CDR3aa | CDR3nt
TRBJ2-2 | . | . | TRBV10-3 | CAISGGLFRNQPRELFF | TGTGCCATCAGTGGAGGGCTGTTTCGAAACCAACCAAGGGAGCTGTTTTTT
TRBJ1-1 | . | . | TRBV29-1 | CSVVPGKNTEAFF | TGCAGCGTTGTCCCAGGGAAAAACACTGAAGCTTTCTTT
TRBJ2-7 | TRBD1 | . | TRBV27 | CASSLSGQGADEQYF | TGTGCCAGCAGTTTATCGGGACAGGGGGCTGACGAGCAGTACTTC
TRBJ1-3 | . | once | TRBV21-1 | CASSKRGPSNTIYF | TGTGCCAGCAGCAAAAGGGGCCCTAGTAACACCATATATTTT
TRBJ2-5 | TRBD2 | . | TRBV27 | CASSFNGRGRETQYF | TGTGCCAGCAGTTTTAACGGGAGGGGGAGAGAGACCCAGTACTTC
TRBJ2-7 | TRBD1 | . | TRBV23-1 | CASSVLRDRGIPGEQYF | TGCGCCAGCAGTGTGTTGCGGGACAGGGGGATTCCGGGCGAGCAGTACTTC
TRBJ1-5 | . | . | TRBV6-5 | CATSFFRDTNQPQHF | TGTGCCACCTCCTTTTTCCGGGACACTAATCAGCCCCAGCATTTT
TRBJ1-5 | TRBD1 | . | TRBV19 | CASSIGVAKIGWGQGRNQPQHF | TGTGCCAGTAGTATTGGGGTGGCAAAAATCGGGTGGGGACAGGGGCGCAATCAGCCCCAGCATTTT
TRBJ2-3 | . | . | TRBV9 | CASSVANGAPTDTQYF | TGTGCCAGCAGCGTAGCAAACGGAGCACCCACAGATACGCAGTATTTT
TRBJ2-1 | TRBD2 | . | TRBV11-2 | CASSQESSGGYNEQFF | TGTGCCAGCAGCCAGGAGTCTAGCGGGGGATACAATGAGCAGTTCTTC
TRBJ1-1 | . | few | TRBV2 | CASSEGEVNTEAFF | TGTGCCAGCAGTGAAGGGGAGGTGAACACTGAAGCTTTCTTT
TRBJ2-3 | . | . | TRBV6-4 | CASSDGLADTQYF | TGTGCCAGCAGTGACGGGCTCGCGGATACGCAGTATTTT
TRBJ2-2 | TRBD2 | large | TRBV30 | CAWGAGGVDTGELFF | TGTGCCTGGGGAGCGGGGGGCGTGGACACCGGGGAGCTGTTTTTT
TRBJ1-3 | . | . | TRBV10-2 | CASRQGWSGNTIYF | TGCGCCAGCAGACAGGGTTGGTCTGGAAACACCATATATTTT
TRBJ2-3 | . | . | TRBV27 | CASSSTSFSSTDTQYF | TGTGCCAGCAGTTCTACTAGCTTTTCGAGCACAGATACGCAGTATTTT
TRBJ2-1 | TRBD2 | . | TRBV11-3 | CASSSGAGPYNEQFF | TGTGCCAGCAGCTCGGGAGCGGGGCCCTACAATGAGCAGTTCTTC
TRBJ2-3 | . | . | TRBV29-1 | CSVDGEAGLADPQYF | TGCAGCGTTGATGGGGAGGCAGGTTTGGCCGATCCGCAGTATTTT
TRBJ1-2 | . | . | TRBV27 | CASASQGARGYTF | TGTGCCAGCGCGTCACAGGGCGCGCGGGGCTACACCTTC
TRBJ2-2 | TRBD2 | . | TRBV5-4 | CASSQTSGFTGELFF | TGTGCCAGCAGCCAAACTAGCGGCTTCACCGGGGAGCTGTTTTTT
TRBJ2-1 | TRBD1 | . | TRBV7-8 | CASQGQGVGFEQFF | TGTGCCAGCCAGGGACAGGGTGTAGGTTTTGAGCAGTTCTTC
TRBJ1-2 | TRBD1 | . | TRBV27 | CASSFRGHGYTF | TGTGCCAGCAGTTTCAGGGGGCACGGCTACACCTTC
TRBJ2-7 | . | . | TRBV11-1 | CASSFRGTAYEQYF | TGTGCCAGCAGCTTCAGGGGAACGGCCTACGAGCAGTACTTC
TRBJ2-7 | . | once | TRBV11-3 | CASSPGYRSYEQYF | TGTGCCAGCAGTCCAGGTTATCGATCCTACGAGCAGTACTTC
TRBJ2-7 | . | few | TRBV27 | CASSLEPGITYEQYF | TGTGCCAGCAGTTTAGAGCCGGGAATCACCTACGAGCAGTACTTC
TRBJ2-3 | TRBD1 | medium-sized | TRBV29-1 | CSVAGQGEIDTQYF | TGCAGCGTTGCCGGACAGGGAGAGATAGATACGCAGTATTTT
TRBJ1-1 | . | . | TRBV4-3 | CASSQDTGGVNTEAFF | TGCGCCAGCAGCCAAGATACGGGAGGGGTGAACACTGAAGCTTTCTTT
TRBJ2-7 | . | . | TRBV5-6 | CASSSGGGYEQYF | TGTGCCAGCAGCTCTGGAGGCGGGTACGAGCAGTACTTC
TRBJ1-2 | TRBD1 | . | TRBV2 | CASMNRDRGRKGYTF | TGTGCCAGCATGAACCGGGACAGGGGGCGGAAAGGCTACACCTTC
TRBJ2-7 | . | . | TRBV7-9 | CASTGKGETHEQYF | TGTGCCAGCACCGGAAAGGGGGAAACCCACGAGCAGTACTTC
TRBJ2-7 | . | few | TRBV6-6 | CASSYVRQDYEQYF | TGTGCCAGCAGTTACGTGCGACAGGACTACGAGCAGTACTTC
TRBJ1-4 | . | once | TRBV6-1 | CASSETTGGGNEKLFF | TGTGCCAGCAGTGAAACGACGGGAGGAGGCAATGAAAAACTGTTTTTT
TRBJ1-2 | . | . | TRBV27 | CASSLGASYGYTF | TGTGCCAGCAGTTTAGGGGCCTCCTATGGCTACACCTTC
TRBJ2-7 | . | . | TRBV6-6 | CASSFWIARDSYEQYF | TGTGCCAGCAGCTTCTGGATAGCAAGAGACTCCTACGAGCAGTACTTC
TRBJ1-1 | . | . | TRBV30 | CAWSELVTDEAFF | TGTGCCTGGAGCGAACTCGTGACAGATGAAGCTTTCTTT
TRBJ1-5 | . | few | TRBV19 | CASSGTGGQNQPQHF | TGTGCCAGTAGTGGTACCGGGGGGCAGAATCAGCCCCAGCATTTT
TRBJ2-3 | TRBD2 | once | TRBV4-3 | CASSPRLASPHTQYF | TGCGCCAGCAGCCCCAGACTAGCGAGCCCCCATACGCAGTATTTT
TRBJ2-7 | TRBD2 | . | TRBV5-1 | CASSLGLAGEYEQYF | TGCGCCAGCAGCTTGGGTCTAGCGGGGGAATACGAGCAGTACTTC
TRBJ1-5 | . | . | TRBV19 | CASSITGLSNQPQHF | TGTGCCAGTAGTATAACAGGGTTGAGCAATCAGCCCCAGCATTTT
TRBJ1-1 | . | medium-sized | TRBV19 | CASGRFVTEAFF | TGTGCCAGCGGGAGGTTTGTGACTGAAGCTTTCTTT
TRBJ2-3 | . | once | TRBV30 | CAWSGGAGNPDTQYF | TGTGCCTGGAGCGGAGGGGCTGGTAACCCCGATACGCAGTATTTT